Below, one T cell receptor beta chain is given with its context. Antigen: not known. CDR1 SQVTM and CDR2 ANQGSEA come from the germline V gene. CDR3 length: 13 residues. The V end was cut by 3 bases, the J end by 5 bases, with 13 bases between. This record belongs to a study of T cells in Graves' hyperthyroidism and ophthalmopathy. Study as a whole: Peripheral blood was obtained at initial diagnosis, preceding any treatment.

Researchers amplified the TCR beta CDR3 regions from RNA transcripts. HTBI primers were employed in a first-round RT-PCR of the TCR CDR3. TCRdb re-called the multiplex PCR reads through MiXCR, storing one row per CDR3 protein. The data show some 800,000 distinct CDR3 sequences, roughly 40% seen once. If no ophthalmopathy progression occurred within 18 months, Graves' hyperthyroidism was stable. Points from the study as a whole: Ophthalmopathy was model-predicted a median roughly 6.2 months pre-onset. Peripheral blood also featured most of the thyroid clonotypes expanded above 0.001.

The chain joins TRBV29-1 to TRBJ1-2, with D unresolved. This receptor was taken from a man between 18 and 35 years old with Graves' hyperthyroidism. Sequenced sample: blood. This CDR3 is CSVEPGRSYGYTF. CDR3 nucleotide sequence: TGCAGCGTTGAGCCCGGGAGGAGTTATGGCTACACCTTC. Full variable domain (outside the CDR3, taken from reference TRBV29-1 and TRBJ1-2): SAVISQKPSRDICQRGTSLTIQCQVDSQVTMMFWYRQQPGQSLTLIATANQGSEATYESGFVIDKFPISRPNLTFSTLTVSNMSPEDSSIYLCSVEPGRSYGYTFGSGTRLTVV.